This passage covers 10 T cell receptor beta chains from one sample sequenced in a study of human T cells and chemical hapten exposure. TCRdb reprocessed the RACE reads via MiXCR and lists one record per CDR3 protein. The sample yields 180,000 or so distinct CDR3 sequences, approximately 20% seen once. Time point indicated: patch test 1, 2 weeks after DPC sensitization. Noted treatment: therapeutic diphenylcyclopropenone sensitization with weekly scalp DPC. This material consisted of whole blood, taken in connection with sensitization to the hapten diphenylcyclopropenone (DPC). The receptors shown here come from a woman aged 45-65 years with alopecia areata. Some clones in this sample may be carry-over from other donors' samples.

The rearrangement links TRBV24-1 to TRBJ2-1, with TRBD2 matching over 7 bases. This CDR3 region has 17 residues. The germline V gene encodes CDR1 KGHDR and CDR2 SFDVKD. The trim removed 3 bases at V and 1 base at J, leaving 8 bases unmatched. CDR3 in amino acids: CATSDPTTSQSYNEQFF. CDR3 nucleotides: TGTGCCACCAGTGATCCTACGACTAGCCAGTCCTACAATGAGCAGTTCTTC.

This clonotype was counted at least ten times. The CDR3 here is CSARPNPGLAGGNTGELFF. The CDR3 DNA reads as TGCAGTGCTCGACCGAATCCGGGACTAGCGGGAGGAAACACCGGGGAGCTGTTTTTT. This chain uses TRBV20-1 with TRBJ2-2, with TRBD2 identical over 15 bases. The CDR3 spans 19 residues. V dropped 5 bases and J dropped 2; count of bases not matched to a gene: 12. CDR1 and CDR2 from the germline V gene are DFQATT and SNEGSKA (reference sequence).

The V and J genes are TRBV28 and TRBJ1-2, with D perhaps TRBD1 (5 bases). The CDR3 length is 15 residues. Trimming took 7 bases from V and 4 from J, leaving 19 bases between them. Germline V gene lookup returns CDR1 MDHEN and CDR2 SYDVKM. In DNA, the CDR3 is TGTGCCAGCACCATCCCGAGAGGGGTTAGCTATGGCTACACCTTC. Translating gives CASTIPRGVSYGYTF.

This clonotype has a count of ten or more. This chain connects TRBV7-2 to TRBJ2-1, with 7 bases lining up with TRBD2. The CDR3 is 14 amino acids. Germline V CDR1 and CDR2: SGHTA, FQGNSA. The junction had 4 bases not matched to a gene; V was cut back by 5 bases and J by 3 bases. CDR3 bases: TGTGCCAGCAGCCCCTGGACTAGCTACAATGAGCAGTTCTTC. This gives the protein CASSPWTSYNEQFF.

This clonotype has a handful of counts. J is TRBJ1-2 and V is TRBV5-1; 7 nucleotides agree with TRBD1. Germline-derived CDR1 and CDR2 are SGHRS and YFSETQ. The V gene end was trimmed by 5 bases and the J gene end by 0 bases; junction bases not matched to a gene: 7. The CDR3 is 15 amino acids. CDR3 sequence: CASSSSGGANYGYTF. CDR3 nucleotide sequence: TGCGCCAGCAGTTCCTCAGGGGGGGCTAACTATGGCTACACCTTC.

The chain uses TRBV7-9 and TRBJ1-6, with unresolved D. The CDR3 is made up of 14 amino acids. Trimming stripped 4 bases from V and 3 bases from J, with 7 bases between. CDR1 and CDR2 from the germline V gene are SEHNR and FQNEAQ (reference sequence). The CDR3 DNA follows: TGTGCCAGCAGCTCGGACGGCTATAATTCACCCCTCCACTTT. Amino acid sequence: CASSSDGYNSPLHF.

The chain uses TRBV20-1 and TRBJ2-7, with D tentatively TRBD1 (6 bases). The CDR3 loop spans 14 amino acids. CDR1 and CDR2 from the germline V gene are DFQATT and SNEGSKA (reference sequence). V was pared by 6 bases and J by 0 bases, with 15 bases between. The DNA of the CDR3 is TGCAGTGCCGAGACAGGAGGACCCTCCTACGAGCAGTACTTC. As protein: CSAETGGPSYEQYF.

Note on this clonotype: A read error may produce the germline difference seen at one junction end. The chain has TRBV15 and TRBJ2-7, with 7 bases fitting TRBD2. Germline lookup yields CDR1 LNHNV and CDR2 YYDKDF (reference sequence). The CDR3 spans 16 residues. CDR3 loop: CATNRDPGGSGYEQYF. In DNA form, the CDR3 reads TGTGCCACCAACAGAGATCCTGGCGGGAGTGGGTACGAGCAGTACTTC.

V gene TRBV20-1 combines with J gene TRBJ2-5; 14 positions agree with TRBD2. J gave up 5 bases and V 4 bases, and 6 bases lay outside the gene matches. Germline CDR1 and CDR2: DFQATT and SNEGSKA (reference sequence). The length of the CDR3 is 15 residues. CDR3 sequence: CSATGTSGSRETQYF. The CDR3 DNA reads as TGCAGTGCTACCGGGACTAGCGGGAGTCGGGAGACCCAGTACTTC.

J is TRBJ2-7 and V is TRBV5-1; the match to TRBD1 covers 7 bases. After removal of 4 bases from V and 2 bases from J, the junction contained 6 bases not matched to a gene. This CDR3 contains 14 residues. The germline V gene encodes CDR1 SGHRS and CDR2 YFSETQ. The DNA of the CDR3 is TGCGCCAGCAGCCCAGGACAGGACGCCTACGAGCAGTACTTC. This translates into CASSPGQDAYEQYF.